This T cell receptor beta chain was sequenced for a study of T cell repertoires in cytomegalovirus infection (dated by TCRdb to between 2018 and 2021). About the study as a whole: Because public TCR beta signatures pointed to carriage of CMV infection together with the matching HLA type, the HLA type of each donor mattered for the analysis.

The CDR3 measures 12 amino acids from cysteine to phenylalanine. The kept DNA is CDR3 alone, 36 bases in frame from the first base. CDR1 is given as MDHEN and CDR2 as SYDVKM, both from the germline V gene. Trimming removed 8 bases from V and 2 bases from J, leaving 10 bases between the germline ends. The sequencer listed for this sample is Illumina HiSeq 1500. TCRdb reanalyzed the raw reads on its own, using fastp at Q25 for trimming and MiXCR for clone calling, and kept in-frame beta chains. Merged by CDR3 protein, the rows form single entries marked with the most common genes and DNA. In this sample the table shows about 130,000 distinct CDR3 sequences, approximately 24% of which occur a single time. In total, the top ten clones hold approximately 35% of the sample. This clonotype was counted between two and nine times. Its cognate antigen has yet to be identified. Base qualities were left out, and no much larger clone turns up one base away.

Points the paper makes about the study in general: Cumulative frequency of public TCR beta family members discriminated carriers of CMV infection plus the relevant HLA type in this cohort and an independent roughly 330-donor cohort. In the ex vivo response, HLA-C-restricted CMV-specific TCR beta clonotypes were dominant, and in two of eight donors the single most frequent clonotype came from this HLA-C-restricted group.

Recombination connected TRBV28 to TRBJ2-7; no D gene can be assigned with confidence. This sequence originates from a human donor in good health (CMV status not recorded). Some clones in this sample may be carry-over from other donors' samples. The specimen was PBMCs, sequenced either directly or after in vitro stimulation (not recorded which). The CDR3 is CASLAATYEQYF. The nucleotide sequence is given as TGTGCCAGCCTGGCGGCGACCTACGAGCAGTACTTC. Where the CDR3 stops, the reference TRBV28 and TRBJ2-7 genes take over; the full variable domain is DVKVTQSSRYLVKRTGEKVFLECVQDMDHENMFWYRQDPGLGLRLIYFSYDVKMKEKGDIPEGYSVSREKKERFSLILESASTNQTSMYLCASLAATYEQYFGPGTRLTVT.